This T cell receptor beta chain was captured by sequencing in a study of T cells after yellow fever vaccination (dated by TCRdb to between 2019 and 2020). At the level of the whole study: The SMART-Seq v4 Ultra Low Input RNA kit was used to prepare libraries from fractions with low cell numbers. Blood was drawn at multiple timepoints before and after primary and secondary immunization, with bulk PBMC replicates and cell subsets isolated. To track T-cell clones before and after primary and booster YFV17D yellow fever vaccination, bulk TCR alpha and beta repertoires were sequenced longitudinally. Two healthy male donors, one aged 18 to 29 and one aged 30 to 40 years, made up the cohort.

Details on this clonotype: Its antigen specificity is not known. No base-level quality is on record; no much larger clone is a single base apart.

The sample's treatment or condition label is to be understood as: live attenuated yellow fever vaccine strain. PBMCs were isolated from peripheral blood using a standard Ficoll-Paque protocol. CD4 and CD8 T-cell fractions were isolated with Dynabeads CD4 and CD8 positive selection kits. RNA was extracted with TriZol from bulk PBMCs, CD4 and CD8 fractions, and dextramer-positive and dextramer-negative fractions. Trimming at the junction amounts to 1 base on V and 7 bases on J, and the germline ends lie 8 bases apart. CDR1 and CDR2, looked up from the germline V gene (reference sequence), are SEHNR and FQNEAQ. Including the terminal cysteine and phenylalanine, the CDR3 comprises 13 residues. Here the CDR3 DNA is all that survives: 39 bases in frame from base 1. Reads for this sample came from an Illumina NovaSeq 6000. Synthesis of TCR cDNA relied on 5'RACE template switching, a step that introduced a universal primer site along with unique molecular identifiers. cDNA synthesis was primed from both the TCR alpha and TCR beta constant segments. Library amplification involved two PCR steps, and the second step added sample barcodes and sequencing adapters. Sequencing of the libraries was done on either Illumina HiSeq 2500 (2x100 bp) or NovaSeq (2x150 bp). The source study handled its data this way. MIGEC was used to demultiplex reads and collapse the reads into UMI consensus sequences, and MiXCR was used for V(D)J alignment. Using edgeR on replicate PBMC samples, clonotypes were called vaccine-responding if FDR was below 0.01 and the log2 fold change was above 5 up to day 15. CD4 or CD8 identity was assigned to each bulk clonotype according to whether the clonotype was present at higher abundance in the sequenced CD4 repertoire or the sequenced CD8 repertoire. TCRdb reran the public reads through fastp at Q25 and MiXCR, keeping productive beta chains. One record per CDR3 amino acid sequence lists the most common genes and DNA. The V and J calls reflect TCRdb's pipeline rather than the authors' work. The sample table contains about 300,000 distinct CDR3 sequences; only one count was recorded for around 9.3% of them. 3% to 3.5% of the sample goes to the ten largest clones.

The investigation overall reported the following: Compared with the primary T-cell response, the secondary T-cell response was faster but weaker, reaching its peak on day 5 rather than on day 15. Computational filtering was required because FACS-sorted repertoires could contain abundant contaminating clonotypes from the bulk population. After the booster, most of the clones that had expanded following primary vaccination were detected again (roughly 97% of CD4 and 80% to 90% of CD8), which suggests that memory was broadly maintained. The study included only a couple of donors, which limits how far the findings can be generalized. A small share of clonotypes was detected in both CD4 and CD8 compartments, with the overlap likely arising from convergent recombination.

The source material was CD4+ T cells sorted from PBMCs, sampled 5 days after the yellow fever booster vaccination. The receptor comes from a man between 18 and 35 years old who received the YFV17D yellow fever vaccine. Recombination joined TRBV7-9 with TRBJ2-1; a confident D gene designation cannot be given. The CDR3 has the sequence CASSLGLGNEQFF. Read as DNA, the sequence is TGTGCCAGCAGCTTAGGTCTGGGGAATGAGCAGTTCTTC.